A selection of T cell receptor beta chains follows, all from one sample in a study of regulatory T cells in long-lasting Graves disease. MiXCR, run by TCRdb on the multiplex PCR reads, gives a single entry per CDR3 protein. The repertoire holds a few hundred thousand distinct CDR3 sequences, with around 22% as singletons. The sequencing used peripheral blood mononuclear cells (PBMCs), collected when the disease was refractory, from a patient treated with antithyroid drugs. These receptors were taken from a female donor with Graves disease. The CDR3 runs from the conserved cysteine through the conserved F or W. D genes are given only for firm matches.

>.|TRBJ1-1|TRBV30
CAWRNDMEAFF
>TRBD1|TRBJ1-1|TRBV19
CASIFRGRDTEAFF
>.|TRBJ2-7|TRBV5-6
CASSSEPDFYEQYF
>.|TRBJ1-1|TRBV28
CASSFAPGPGTEAFF
>TRBD1|TRBJ2-2|TRBV5-6
CASSSTRTGRIGELFF
>TRBD2|TRBJ2-3|TRBV5-6
CASSLIELAGFTDTQYF
>TRBD1|TRBJ2-5|TRBV4-1
CAGSQSGQGETQYF
>TRBD1|TRBJ2-5|TRBV28
CASSLTGTGGRETQYF
>TRBD1|TRBJ1-2|TRBV28
CASSRPPGQSYGYTF
>TRBD1|TRBJ2-7|TRBV5-1
CASSLGQGATHEQYF
>.|TRBJ1-4|TRBV29-1
CSVGLGGEKLFF
>TRBD1|TRBJ1-1|TRBV6-5
CASSFQGTANTEAFF
>.|TRBJ2-7|TRBV27
CASSPRGGFEQYF
>.|TRBJ2-5|TRBV30
CAWSVAGDQGTQYF